Below, 20 T cell receptor beta chains from the same sample are listed, as sequenced in a study of T-cell reconstitution after alpha-beta-depleted transplantation in children. Construction of the TCRbeta library involved unique molecular identifiers. One entry per CDR3 protein results from TCRdb running MiXCR on the PCR reads. The data contain nearly 200,000 distinct CDR3 sequences, approximately 6.8% of them singletons. Here the sequenced sample was PBMCs, taken before TCRalphabeta/CD19-depleted stem cell transplant. Source of these receptors: a girl under two years old with combined immunodeficiency, due to receive a stem cell transplant.

This clonotype was recorded only once. This chain uses TRBV5-1 with TRBJ2-1, with 13 nucleotides matching TRBD2. J was trimmed by 3 bases and V by 3 bases; bases with no gene match: 15. Germline V gives CDR1 SGHRS, CDR2 YFSETQ. The CDR3 is made up of 20 amino acids. The DNA for the CDR3 is TGCGCCAGCAGCTCAGGACAGCCGGGACTAGCGGGACATCTCTACAATGAGCAGTTCTTC. Its protein product is CASSSGQPGLAGHLYNEQFF.

This clonotype has a count of ten or more. The chain couples TRBV27 to TRBJ1-5; D is unclear. V lost 6 bases to trimming and J lost 7 bases, with 13 bases between them. This CDR3 contains 13 residues. CDR1 and CDR2 from the germline V gene are MNHEY and SMNVEV (reference sequence). CDR3 coding DNA: TGTGCCAGCAGCCGAGCCCGGACCCAGCCCCAGCATTTT. It codes for CASSRARTQPQHF.

This clonotype was detected ten times or more. The chain combines TRBV20-1 with TRBJ2-7, with TRBD1 matching over 7 bases. Losses at the gene ends were 6 bases for V and 2 bases for J; bases not matched to a gene: 7. CDR3 length equals 13 residues. Germline V gene data show CDR1 as DFQATT and CDR2 as SNEGSKA (reference sequence). In DNA, the CDR3 is TGCAGTGCCCCCGGGACAGTAACCTACGAGCAGTACTTC. Protein product: CSAPGTVTYEQYF.

The chain employs TRBV2 and TRBJ2-5, with 10 nucleotides matching TRBD2. This CDR3 is built from 18 residues. J gave up 5 bases and V 10 bases, and 22 bases lay outside the gene matches. Germline V lookup: CDR1 SNHLY, CDR2 FYNNEI. CDR3 DNA: TGTGCCATCTGTTCCGGGCGGAGGGCTAGCGGGAGTGGGGAGACCCAGTACTTC. It specifies CAICSGRRASGSGETQYF. Variable domain in full (rest from reference TRBV2 and TRBJ2-5): EPEVTQTPSHQVTQMGQEVILRCVPISNHLYFYWYRQILGQKVEFLVSFYNNEISEKSEIFDDQFSVERPDGSNFTLKIRSTKLEDSAMYFCAICSGRRASGSGETQYFGPGTRLLVL.

This clonotype was seen repeatedly, ten times or more. The genes are TRBV4-1 and TRBJ2-4, with D hard to call. In germline, CDR1 is MGHRA, CDR2 YSYEKL. Trimming took off 0 bases at V and 13 bases at J, with 16 bases between the two ends. There are 14 residues in the CDR3. CDR3 DNA sequence: TGCGCCAGCAGCCAAGATAGGCCTTCGGAAAGACAGTACTTC. The encoded protein is CASSQDRPSERQYF.

This clonotype was seen at least ten times. V is TRBV4-2 and J is TRBJ1-2; 7 nucleotides align to TRBD1. Looked up from germline, CDR1 is LGHNA and CDR2 is YNFKEQ. The CDR3 sequence is 15 residues long. Trimming took 3 bases from V and 3 from J; bases not matched to a gene: 7. CDR3 sequence reads: CASSHEGGGDYGYTF. The CDR3 DNA reads TGTGCCAGCAGCCATGAAGGAGGGGGCGACTATGGCTACACCTTC.

This clonotype was detected many times. The rearrangement joins TRBV4-2 to TRBJ2-7; the D call may be TRBD1 or TRBD2 (5 bases each). The length of the CDR3 is 16 residues. V dropped 1 base and J dropped 2 bases, with 15 bases sitting between them. Germline V gives CDR1 LGHNA, CDR2 YNFKEQ. CDR3 sequence: CASSQGPVGAPYEQYF. The CDR3 DNA is TGTGCCAGCAGCCAAGGGCCGGTCGGGGCTCCCTACGAGCAGTACTTC.

At least ten counts were recorded for this clonotype. V gene TRBV3-1 combines with J gene TRBJ2-1; no clear D. The germline V gene has CDR1 LGHDT and CDR2 YNNKEL (reference sequence). Trimming shortened V by 2 bases and J by 2 bases, and 1 base separated the two germline ends. This CDR3 region has 12 residues. The CDR3 region has the DNA TGTGCCAGCAGCCAACCCTACAATGAGCAGTTCTTC. Translation: CASSQPYNEQFF.

This clonotype was seen many times. V usage is TRBV15 and J usage is TRBJ2-7; 7 positions agree with TRBD1. V shed 1 base, J shed 3 bases, and the junction held 3 bases outside the gene matches. CDR1 is LNHNV, CDR2 YYDKDF, per germline (reference sequence). CDR3 length: 14 residues. The CDR3 DNA is TGTGCCACCAGCAGAGCGGGACAGCTCTACGAGCAGTACTTC. This codes for CATSRAGQLYEQYF.

This clonotype was recorded at least ten times. The V gene is TRBV27, the J gene TRBJ2-7, with no clear D. Germline V gene lookup returns CDR1 MNHEY and CDR2 SMNVEV (reference sequence). V lost 3 bases and J 1 base, leaving 13 bases between the germline ends. The CDR3 runs 15 residues. CDR3 DNA: TGTGCCAGCAGTTTTCTCGGTGTCCTTTCCTACGAGCAGTACTTC. This gives the protein CASSFLGVLSYEQYF.

This clonotype was observed many times. The chain recombines TRBV29-1 with TRBJ2-7; 11 bases align to TRBD1. The germline V gene encodes CDR1 SQVTM and CDR2 ANQGSEA. V lost 5 bases and J lost 3; bases outside the gene matches: 6. The CDR3 has 14 amino acids. CDR3 bases: TGCAGCGTTACCGGGACAGGGGGGTACTACGAGCAGTACTTC. It is translated as CSVTGTGGYYEQYF.

This clonotype was counted ten times or more. This chain links TRBV10-3 with TRBJ2-3, with TRBD2 matching over 8 bases. The V gene end was trimmed by 10 bases and the J gene end by 5 bases; junction bases not matched to a gene: 11. CDR3 length: 14 amino acids. From germline, CDR1 is ENHRY and CDR2 SYGVKD. For the CDR3, the DNA is TGTGCCACCGGAACGGGGGGGCTCAAAGATACGCAGTATTTT. Translated, it gives CATGTGGLKDTQYF.

This clonotype was recorded at least ten times. The chain links TRBV28 to TRBJ2-5, with 11 positions matching TRBD2. Trimming took 2 bases from V and 5 from J; bases not matched to a gene: 10. CDR3 length equals 17 residues. Looked up from germline, CDR1 is MDHEN and CDR2 is SYDVKM. The CDR3 DNA is TGTGCCAGCAGTTTAAGGACTAGCGGGTATGAGGGGGAGACCCAGTACTTC. Translation gives CASSLRTSGYEGETQYF.

About this clonotype itself: This may stem from a read error, because a much larger clone lies one nucleotide away. V and J are TRBV6-5 and TRBJ2-2; D not certain. Trimming removed 3 bases from V and 5 bases from J, with 4 bases in between. This CDR3 has 12 amino acids. Germline CDR1 reads MNHEY; CDR2 reads SVGAGI. CDR3 residues: CASSYETGELFF. The CDR3 DNA reads TGTGCCAGCAGTTATGAAACCGGGGAGCTGTTTTTT.

This clonotype was observed at least ten times. The rearrangement uses TRBV3-1 and TRBJ2-1; no reliable D call. Germline-derived CDR1 and CDR2 are LGHDT and YNNKEL (reference sequence). Trimming removed 4 bases at V and 7 bases at J, with 20 bases between. CDR3 length: 16 amino acids. CDR3 residues: CASSPPRREMWNEQFF. The CDR3 DNA reads as TGTGCCAGCAGCCCCCCTCGACGAGAGATGTGGAATGAGCAGTTCTTC.

This clonotype has at least ten counts. This chain joins TRBV12-3 or TRBV12-4 and TRBJ2-3; D unresolved. This CDR3 region has 15 residues. V lost 3 bases, J lost 2 bases, and 12 bases lay in between. CDR3: CASSLASRFTDTQYF. The CDR3 DNA reads TGTGCCAGCAGTTTGGCTAGTCGGTTCACAGATACGCAGTATTTT.

This clonotype was found many times. The chain links TRBV20-1 to TRBJ2-7; 7 bases are shared with TRBD2. V was pared by 1 base and J by 4 bases, with 10 bases of the junction left unmatched. Germline CDR1 reads DFQATT; CDR2 reads SNEGSKA (reference sequence). CDR3 length: 15 residues. CDR3 coding DNA: TGCAGTGCTAGAGGGGTTCCTAGCGGCTGGTACGAGCAGTACTTC. The encoded protein is CSARGVPSGWYEQYF.

This clonotype appeared a few times. The chain has TRBV7-6 and TRBJ1-1; TRBD1 matches 10 bases. The CDR3 has 21 residues. Per the germline V gene, CDR1 is SGHVS and CDR2 is FNYEAQ. The V gene end was trimmed by 5 bases and the J gene end by 6 bases; junction bases not matched to a gene: 27. CDR3 DNA: TGTGCCAGCAGCCGCTTGGGATTGGAACCGGGACAGGGGCGACGAACAGCTGAAGCTTTCTTT. This encodes CASSRLGLEPGQGRRTAEAFF.

A few counts support this clonotype. This chain joins TRBV2 and TRBJ2-5; TRBD1 might be the D (6 bases). The CDR3 length is 17 residues. The V gene's germline CDR1 is SNHLY and CDR2 FYNNEI. Trimming shortened V by 6 bases and J by 2 bases, and 22 bases separated the two germline ends. The CDR3 bases are TGTGCCAGCAGGGACCCGGGACACCGAAAGCCTCAAGAGACCCAGTACTTC. It translates to CASRDPGHRKPQETQYF.

The sample holds a few counts of this clonotype. The chain uses TRBV20-1 and TRBJ2-7; D may be TRBD1 (6 bases). The CDR3 extends over 16 amino acids. The V and J ends lost 0 bases and 2 bases respectively, with 17 bases between them. The germline V gene has CDR1 DFQATT and CDR2 SNEGSKA (reference sequence). CDR3 sequence: CSARDQGSNVAYEQYF. For the CDR3, the DNA is TGCAGTGCTAGAGATCAGGGGTCAAATGTGGCCTACGAGCAGTACTTC.